What follows is one TCR beta chain and its context. Antigen specificity is unknown. The sample belongs to a study of vaccination and CD4 T cells after COVID-19. Specified treatment: roughly ten-day PBMC culture with coronavirus spike peptide pools or control peptides (ViraFEST assay). After expanding antigen-specific T cells with peptide pools, ViraFEST sequenced their TCRs. The Oncomine TCR Beta short-read assay was applied to DNA of cultured CD4+ T cells. Cultured CD4+ T cells yielded the extracted genomic DNA. TCRdb analysed the PCR reads with MiXCR anew, one entry per CDR3 protein. The sample has about 12,000 distinct CDR3 sequences, 50% seen once. Sequenced: CD4+ T cells from blood, cultured in vitro. The receptor comes from a human donor who had recovered from COVID-19.

CDR3 in DNA: TGTGCCAGCAGCTTAGGAGGGGCGCAAGAGACCCAGTACTTC. Its translation is CASSLGGAQETQYF. V gene TRBV7-9 combines with J gene TRBJ2-5, with D perhaps assigned TRBD1 or TRBD2 (5 bases each). Trimming pared 1 base from V and 2 bases from J, leaving 8 bases between. Germline V CDR1 and CDR2: SEHNR, FQNEAQ (reference sequence). There are 14 residues in the CDR3.